Listed here are 5 T cell receptor beta chains from one sample, sequenced in a study of neoadjuvant nivolumab and ipilimumab in lung cancer. The method was immunoSEQ multiplex PCR; TCRdb's version includes in-frame clones alone and lacks a portion of them. The data contain approximately 29,000 clones, about nine tenths of them singletons. The sample in question was peripheral blood, obtained after neoadjuvant nivolumab, alone or with ipilimumab, at or shortly before surgery. Source of these receptors: an adult with non-small cell lung cancer.

The V call is TRBV6-5, the J call TRBJ2-3; 10 nucleotides align to TRBD1. The CDR3 contains 16 residues. V lost 0 bases to trimming and J lost 3 bases; unmatched junction nucleotides: 3. From germline, CDR1 is MNHEY and CDR2 SVGAGI. Here the CDR3 reads CASSYSRTGGTDTQYF. The CDR3 DNA follows: TGTGCCAGCAGTTACTCGAGGACAGGGGGTACAGATACGCAGTATTTT.

The V gene is TRBV7-9, the J gene TRBJ1-1; D gene ambiguous. CDR1 and CDR2 (germline): SEHNR, FQNEAQ (reference sequence). Trimming took 4 bases from V and 5 from J, leaving 8 bases between them. The CDR3 spans 12 residues. The CDR3 here is CASSSSLTEAFF. The CDR3 DNA reads TGTGCCAGCAGCTCTTCGTTAACTGAAGCTTTCTTT.

The rearrangement uses TRBV6-6 and TRBJ2-1, with 10 bases aligning to TRBD2. This CDR3 is built from 16 residues. Germline CDR1 is MNHNY and CDR2 is SVGAGI (reference sequence). After removal of 4 bases from V and 3 bases from J, the junction contained 6 bases not matched to a gene. The CDR3 spells CASSSPSGGVYNEQFF. CDR3 nucleotide sequence: TGTGCCAGCAGTTCCCCCAGCGGGGGGGTCTACAATGAGCAGTTCTTC.

The rearrangement links TRBV9 to TRBJ1-6, with 8 bases lining up with TRBD1. This CDR3 is built from 15 residues. The germline CDR1 and CDR2 sequences are SGDLS and YYNGEE. The J segment lost 6 bases and the V segment lost 2 bases, leaving 4 bases of the junction unmatched. The CDR3 loop is CASSVGQVTNSPLHF. DNA for the CDR3: TGTGCCAGCAGCGTGGGACAGGTGACTAATTCACCCCTCCACTTT.

The chain has TRBV9 and TRBJ1-4; D is possibly TRBD1 (5 bases). V dropped 1 base and J dropped 3 bases, with 10 bases sitting between them. The CDR3 is 15 residues long. CDR1 is SGDLS and CDR2 is YYNGEE in the germline V gene. The CDR3 coding sequence is TGTGCCAGCAGCGTATCGTGGGGGGCTAATGAAAAACTGTTTTTT. Its protein product is CASSVSWGANEKLFF.